This TCR beta chain is from a study of blood T cell repertoires in COVID-19 (dated by TCRdb to 2020 to 2022). The study in broad terms: Collaborator samples came from the United States, Italy and Spain and covered acute and convalescent phases of COVID-19. The repertoires were made available in a free public database intended to serve as a resource for research on the immune response to SARS-CoV-2. Nearly every sample came with metadata listing a de-identified subject ID, COVID-19 status, age in years and sex. HLA class I and class II types, where available, came from metadata supplied by the sample provider rather than from assay-based typing. The samples were drawn from two sources: the first 160 participants of the ongoing ImmuneRACE study, and 1,000 to 1,500 subjects contributed by 6 global collaborators. Subjects who had been exposed to COVID-19, were actively infected with it, or had recovered from it provided the deeply sampled blood TCRbeta repertoires that made up the dataset. The material from the prospective study consisted of cDNA or gDNA derived from T cells, B-cell-depleted T cells, or PBMCs.

Study-level results and caveats: The quantity of clinical and demographic metadata differed by source and by participant and was supplied without curation.

As for this clone: It lacks a known antigen. No qualities accompany the bases; no much larger clone lies one base away.

Collaborating institutions collected whole blood in K2EDTA tubes following their own protocols. For TCRbeta analysis, collaborator samples were shipped as frozen whole blood, as isolated PBMCs, or as DNA extracted from either sample type. The immunoSEQ Assay, a bias-controlled multiplex PCR, was used to amplify TCRbeta CDR3 regions from genomic DNA. On the study's bioinformatics: The number of nucleated cells in each sample was estimated by amplification of reference gene primers within the assay. To quantify the absolute abundance of each unique TCRbeta CDR3 rearrangement, sequence reads were collapsed and filtered. For each sample, productive Simpson clonality was calculated by taking the square root of Simpson's diversity index across productive rearrangements. The immuneACCESS repertoire file appears here via TCRdb, limited to in-frame rearrangements. These files lack a portion of the clones; in checked studies, under half of the deficit traces to unresolved V genes, and the cause of the others is not known. The V and J calls and clone size come from that table; D and trimming were worked out from the DNA. The sample has about 300,000 clones on record, about 87% of them singletons. About 1.2% of the sample comes from the top ten.

This sequence originates from a man aged 65-85 years with acute or convalescent COVID-19. Sample: peripheral blood.

Here is the DNA: TGTGCCAGCAGAAATGTGGGGCTCAACACTGAAGCTTTCTTT. Translation gives CASRNVGLNTEAFF. The sequence links TRBV5-8 to TRBJ1-1; a weak D assignment points to TRBD1 (5 bases agree). The CDR3 sequence holds 14 residues, the cysteine and phenylalanine included. Only the CDR3 DNA is retained, 42 bases long and in frame from the first base. V drops 5 bases and J drops 2 bases, leaving 13 bases in between. Taken from the germline V gene, the CDR1 and CDR2 loops are SGHTS and YDEGEE.